The rows below give T cell receptor beta chains drawn from one sample of a study of blood T cells in healthy people across ages. TCRdb re-called the 5' RACE reads with MiXCR, one entry per CDR3 protein. The table includes 1,300,000 or so distinct CDR3 sequences, 59% detected once. The sequencing input was blood. The receptors shown here come from a man between 18 and 29 years old in good health. Each CDR3 is given with its conserved first and last residue. Each record gives: D gene, clone size, V gene, J gene, CDR3 DNA, CDR3 protein. A D gene is named only where the DNA matches it firmly. Part of the rows lack a size; the others show once, few, many or a class for expanded clones.

d_gene: TRBD2
abundance: -
v_gene: TRBV29-1
j_gene: TRBJ2-2
CDR3nt: TGCAGCGTTGGTGTTAGCGGGGACACCGGGGAGCTGTTTTTT
CDR3aa: CSVGVSGDTGELFF

d_gene: -
abundance: -
v_gene: TRBV9
j_gene: TRBJ2-3
CDR3nt: TGTGCCAGCAGCGTAGTGGGTTTTAGCACAGATACGCAGTATTTT
CDR3aa: CASSVVGFSTDTQYF

d_gene: TRBD1
abundance: -
v_gene: TRBV4-1
j_gene: TRBJ1-2
CDR3nt: TGCGCCAGCAGCCAACAAACAGGGGGCGACTATGGCTACACCTTC
CDR3aa: CASSQQTGGDYGYTF

d_gene: -
abundance: -
v_gene: TRBV6-1
j_gene: TRBJ2-5
CDR3nt: TGTGCCAGCTCTCCACAGACGACGGACGAGACCCAGTACTTC
CDR3aa: CASSPQTTDETQYF

d_gene: TRBD2
abundance: once
v_gene: TRBV28
j_gene: TRBJ2-3
CDR3nt: TGTGCCAGCGGGACTAGCGGGGGTGCAGATACGCAGTATTTT
CDR3aa: CASGTSGGADTQYF

d_gene: TRBD2
abundance: few
v_gene: TRBV2
j_gene: TRBJ2-7
CDR3nt: TGTGCCAGCAGTCGAGCGGGAGTTCCCGAGCAGTACTTC
CDR3aa: CASSRAGVPEQYF

d_gene: -
abundance: once
v_gene: TRBV4-2
j_gene: TRBJ1-6
CDR3nt: TGTGCCAGCAGCCAAGAATTGCAGAGGAGGTCACCCCTCCACTTT
CDR3aa: CASSQELQRRSPLHF

d_gene: TRBD1
abundance: -
v_gene: TRBV6-5
j_gene: TRBJ1-1
CDR3nt: TGTGCCACCCACCGGACAGGGCCATCCACTGAAGCTTTCTTT
CDR3aa: CATHRTGPSTEAFF

d_gene: -
abundance: -
v_gene: TRBV12-3/TRBV12-4
j_gene: TRBJ1-5
CDR3nt: TGTGCCAGCAGTTTGGGGCAGGGTGGGATTCAGCCCCAGCATTTT
CDR3aa: CASSLGQGGIQPQHF

d_gene: TRBD2
abundance: -
v_gene: TRBV5-1
j_gene: TRBJ2-1
CDR3nt: TGCGCCAGCAGCTTCACTAGCGGGAGGGACTTCTACAATGAGCAGTTCTTC
CDR3aa: CASSFTSGRDFYNEQFF